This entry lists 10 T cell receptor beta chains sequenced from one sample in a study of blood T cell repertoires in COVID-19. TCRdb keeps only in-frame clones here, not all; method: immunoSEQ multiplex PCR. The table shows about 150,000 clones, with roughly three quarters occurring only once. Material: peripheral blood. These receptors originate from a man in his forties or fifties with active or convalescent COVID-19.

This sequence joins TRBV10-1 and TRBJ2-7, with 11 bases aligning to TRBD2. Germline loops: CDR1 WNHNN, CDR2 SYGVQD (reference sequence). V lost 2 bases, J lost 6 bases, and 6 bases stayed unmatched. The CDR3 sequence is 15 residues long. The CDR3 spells CASSETSGRLSEQYF. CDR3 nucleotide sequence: TGCGCCAGCAGTGAGACTAGCGGGAGATTGTCCGAGCAGTACTTC.

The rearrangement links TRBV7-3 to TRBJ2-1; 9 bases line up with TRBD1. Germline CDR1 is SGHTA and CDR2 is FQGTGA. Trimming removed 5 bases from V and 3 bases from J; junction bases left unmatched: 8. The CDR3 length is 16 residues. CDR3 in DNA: TGTGCCAGCAGCGACACAGGGGGCGCGTACTACAATGAGCAGTTCTTC. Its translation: CASSDTGGAYYNEQFF.

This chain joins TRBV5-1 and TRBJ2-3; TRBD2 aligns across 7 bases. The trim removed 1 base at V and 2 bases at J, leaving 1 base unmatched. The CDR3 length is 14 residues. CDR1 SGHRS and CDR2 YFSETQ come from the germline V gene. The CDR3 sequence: CASSLLADTDTQYF. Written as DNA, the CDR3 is TGCGCCAGCAGCTTGCTAGCGGACACAGATACGCAGTATTTT.

The DNA for the CDR3 is TGTGCCAGCAGTGCCGGGACAGGGGCTTATAACTATGGCTACACCTTC. This codes for CASSAGTGAYNYGYTF. The chain uses TRBV9 and TRBJ1-2; 10 nucleotides line up with TRBD1. The CDR3 totals 16 residues. After removal of 5 bases from V and 1 base from J, the junction contained 8 bases not matched to a gene. The germline gives CDR1 SGDLS, CDR2 YYNGEE.

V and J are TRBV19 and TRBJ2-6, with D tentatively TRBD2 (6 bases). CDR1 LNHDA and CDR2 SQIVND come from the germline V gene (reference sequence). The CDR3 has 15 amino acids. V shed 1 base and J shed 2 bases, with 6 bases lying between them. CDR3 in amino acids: CASSIGRAGANVLTF. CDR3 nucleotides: TGTGCCAGTAGTATAGGGAGGGCTGGGGCCAACGTCCTGACTTTC.

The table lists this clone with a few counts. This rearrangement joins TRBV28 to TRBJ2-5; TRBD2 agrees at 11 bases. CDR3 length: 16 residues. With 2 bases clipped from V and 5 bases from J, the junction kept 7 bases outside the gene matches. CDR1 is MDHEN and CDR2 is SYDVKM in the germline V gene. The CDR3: CASSLELAGAYETQYF. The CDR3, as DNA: TGTGCCAGCAGTTTAGAACTAGCGGGAGCCTACGAGACCCAGTACTTC.

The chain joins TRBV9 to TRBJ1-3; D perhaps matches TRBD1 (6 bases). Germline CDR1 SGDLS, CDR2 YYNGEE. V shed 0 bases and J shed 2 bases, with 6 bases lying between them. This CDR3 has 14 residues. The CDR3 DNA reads TGTGCCAGCAGCGTAGGGACAGCTGGAAACACCATATATTTT. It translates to CASSVGTAGNTIYF.

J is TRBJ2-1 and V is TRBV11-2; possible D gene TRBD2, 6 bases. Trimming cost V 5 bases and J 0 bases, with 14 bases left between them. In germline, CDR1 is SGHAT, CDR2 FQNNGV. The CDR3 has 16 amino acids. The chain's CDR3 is CASSPNGGSSYNEQFF. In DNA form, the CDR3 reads TGTGCCAGCAGCCCTAATGGGGGGAGCTCCTACAATGAGCAGTTCTTC.

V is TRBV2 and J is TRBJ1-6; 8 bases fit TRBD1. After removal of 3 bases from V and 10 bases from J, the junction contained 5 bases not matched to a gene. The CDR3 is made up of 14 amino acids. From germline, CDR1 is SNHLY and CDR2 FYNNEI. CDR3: CASSEQGANSPLHF. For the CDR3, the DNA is TGTGCCAGCAGTGAGCAGGGGGCGAACTCACCCCTCCACTTT.

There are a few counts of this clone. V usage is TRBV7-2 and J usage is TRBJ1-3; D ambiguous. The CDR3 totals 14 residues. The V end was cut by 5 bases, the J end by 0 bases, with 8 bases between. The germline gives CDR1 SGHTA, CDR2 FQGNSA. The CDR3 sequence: CASSVVNSGNTIYF. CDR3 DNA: TGTGCCAGCAGCGTAGTCAACTCTGGAAACACCATATATTTT.